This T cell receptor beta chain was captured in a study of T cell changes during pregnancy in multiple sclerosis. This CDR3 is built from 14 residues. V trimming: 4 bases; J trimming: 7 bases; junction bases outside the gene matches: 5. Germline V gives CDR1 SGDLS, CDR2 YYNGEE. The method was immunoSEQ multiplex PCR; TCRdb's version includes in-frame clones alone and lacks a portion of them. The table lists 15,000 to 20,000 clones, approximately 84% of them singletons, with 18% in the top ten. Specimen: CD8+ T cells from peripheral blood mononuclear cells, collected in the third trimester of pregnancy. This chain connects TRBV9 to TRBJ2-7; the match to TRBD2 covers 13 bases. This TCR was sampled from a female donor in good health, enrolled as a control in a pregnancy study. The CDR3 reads CASSPSGLAGEQYF. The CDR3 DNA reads TGTGCCAGCAGCCCCTCGGGACTAGCGGGAGAGCAGTACTTC.